The 11 T cell receptor beta chains below come from one sample, sequenced in a study of blood T cells in healthy people across ages. The authors ran a second PCR of roughly 7 to 11 cycles using a sample-barcoded 5' primer and a J-beta primer mix. TCRdb recomputed calls from the 5' RACE reads with MiXCR, one row per CDR3 protein. The sample holds 800,000 or so distinct CDR3 sequences, around 62% seen once. The sequenced sample was blood. These receptors were taken from a man aged 25 to 40 in good health.

The chain combines TRBV20-1 with TRBJ2-6, with D perhaps TRBD1 (5 bases). V was pared by 6 bases and J by 0 bases, with 12 bases between. The CDR3 covers 15 residues. Germline V gives CDR1 DFQATT, CDR2 SNEGSKA (reference sequence). In nucleotides, the CDR3 is TGCAGTGCATCTCAGGGAAACTCTGGGGCCAACGTCCTGACTTTC. This translates into CSASQGNSGANVLTF.

This chain links TRBV28 with TRBJ2-5, with 7 bases that match TRBD1. CDR1 is MDHEN, CDR2 SYDVKM, per germline. The CDR3 contains 18 residues. Trimming removed 3 bases from V and 11 bases from J; junction bases left unmatched: 24. CDR3 loop: CASSFPRQGDPSYSEQYF. CDR3 DNA: TGTGCCAGCAGTTTTCCCCGGCAGGGGGACCCCTCCTACAGTGAGCAGTACTTC.

This clonotype was seen a handful of times. The J gene is TRBJ2-5, the V gene TRBV4-3; the D gene is possibly TRBD1 (6 bases). CDR1 LGHNA and CDR2 YSLEER come from the germline V gene. The CDR3 consists of 15 residues. The germline V and J ends were trimmed by 1 base and 11 bases, with 20 bases remaining between them. The CDR3 sequence is CASSQGVRGGNEQYF. CDR3 in DNA: TGCGCCAGCAGCCAAGGGGTCAGGGGTGGCAATGAGCAGTACTTC.

This clonotype showed up just a few times. V gene TRBV7-2 combines with J gene TRBJ1-6; no firm D call. The germline CDR1 and CDR2 sequences are SGHTA and FQGNSA. The length of the CDR3 is 13 residues. Trimming shortened V by 5 bases and J by 10 bases, and 12 bases separated the two germline ends. CDR3 coding DNA: TGTGCCAGCAGCCAGAACAGCGAATCACCCCTCCACTTT. The encoded protein is CASSQNSESPLHF.

The J gene is TRBJ1-2, the V gene TRBV7-2; no clear D gene. Germline V gene data show CDR1 as SGHTA and CDR2 as FQGNSA. CDR3 length: 16 residues. V lost 1 base and J 7 bases, leaving 19 bases between the germline ends. CDR3 DNA sequence: TGTGCCAGCAGCTTAGTTGAGGCCCTTAGCCCCTCTGGCTACACCTTC. Amino acids: CASSLVEALSPSGYTF.

The chain joins TRBV4-2 to TRBJ1-2, with 9 bases fitting TRBD1. This CDR3 has 15 amino acids. The trim removed 1 base at V and 1 base at J, leaving 1 base unmatched. Per germline, CDR1 LGHNA and CDR2 YNFKEQ. CDR3 loop: CASSQADRGNYGYTF. The CDR3 DNA reads as TGTGCCAGCAGCCAAGCGGACAGGGGTAACTATGGCTACACCTTC.

This clonotype appeared many times. The DNA of the CDR3 is TGCAGCGTTCAATTGGACAGGGCCGAGCAGTACTTC. It is translated as CSVQLDRAEQYF. This sequence joins TRBV29-1 and TRBJ2-7; 8 bases are a match to TRBD1. The CDR3 spans 12 residues. Germline V gene lookup returns CDR1 SQVTM and CDR2 ANQGSEA. V shed 5 bases and J 6 bases; nucleotides not matched to a gene: 6.

The genes are TRBV12-5 and TRBJ2-1; 7 positions match TRBD1. The CDR3 contains 13 residues. After removal of 2 bases from V and 6 bases from J, the junction contained 1 base not matched to a gene. Germline CDR1 is LGHNT and CDR2 is FRNRAP. In DNA, the CDR3 is TGTGCTAGTGGTTTGTCAGGGGGCAATGAGCAGTTCTTC. Its translation is CASGLSGGNEQFF.

The rearrangement uses TRBV20-1 and TRBJ1-1; 9 positions agree with TRBD1. The CDR3 loop spans 14 amino acids. Germline CDR1 is DFQATT and CDR2 is SNEGSKA (reference sequence). Trimming removed 3 bases from V and 7 bases from J; junction bases left unmatched: 9. CDR3 nucleotides: TGCAGTGCTAGTGGCTCGGTGACAGGGGGTGAAGCTTTCTTT. Protein: CSASGSVTGGEAFF.

V is TRBV4-3 and J is TRBJ2-5; weak D call: TRBD1 (6 bases). The end of the DNA aligns better with TRBJ2-7, so the J call may be wrong. This CDR3 region has 16 residues. CDR1 LGHNA and CDR2 YSLEER come from the germline V gene. The CDR3 sequence: CASSQDIKGVNYEQYF. In DNA form, the CDR3 reads TGCGCCAGCAGCCAAGATATAAAGGGGGTAAACTACGAGCAGTACTTC.

The V call is TRBV29-1, the J call TRBJ1-1; D gene uncertain. Germline CDR1 SQVTM, CDR2 ANQGSEA. The V and J ends lost 4 bases and 1 base respectively, with 13 bases between them. The CDR3 runs to 14 residues. CDR3 sequence (DNA): TGCAGCGTTGTCGTGATGCATCAGAACACTGAAGCTTTCTTT. This translates into CSVVVMHQNTEAFF.